This TCR beta chain was documented in a study of preoperative IRX-2 immunotherapy in early breast cancer. The treatment is: preoperative locoregional IRX-2 cytokine immunotherapy. Preoperative locoregional IRX-2 cytokine immunotherapy was tested in the phase Ib source study. TCRdb's table, derived via immunoSEQ multiplex PCR, lists solely in-frame clones and lacks some. The sample includes more than 35,000 clones, 70% to 85% of them seen just once. Specimen: tumor tissue, collected after IRX-2 immunotherapy. This clonotype was sampled from a human donor with breast cancer.

The CDR3 sequence is CASRPDSLRETQYF. The CDR3 DNA reads as TGTGCCAGCAGACCAGACAGCCTTAGGGAGACCCAGTACTTC. The chain couples TRBV6-8 to TRBJ2-5; D may be TRBD1 (5 bases). CDR1 MNHGY and CDR2 SAAAGT come from the germline V gene. The V and J ends lost 6 bases and 5 bases respectively, with 16 bases between them. The CDR3 contains 14 residues.